Listed here are 13 T cell receptor beta chains from one sample, sequenced in a study of blood T cell dynamics during melanoma immunotherapy. Time point indicated: week 3, after first cycle of checkpoint inhibitor. Assay used: immunoSEQ multiplex PCR; TCRdb lists only in-frame clones, some missing. Of over 10,000 clones detected, more than 75% appear once; the ten largest clones hold roughly 0.19%. This specimen was effector memory CD8+ T cells from blood, taken from a patient treated with checkpoint blockade. The source of these receptors is a human donor with melanoma.

This sequence joins TRBV28 and TRBJ1-2; the D gene is possibly TRBD1 (6 bases). Germline values: CDR1 MDHEN, CDR2 SYDVKM. The CDR3 sequence is 14 residues long. Trimming stripped 6 bases from V and 4 bases from J, with 15 bases between. The CDR3 DNA reads as TGTGCCAGCAGGGTTCCGGGACATCCCTATGGCTACACCTTC. Amino acid sequence: CASRVPGHPYGYTF.

The chain uses TRBV5-5 and TRBJ2-3; 7 bases fit TRBD1. The ends lost 2 bases at V and 0 bases at J; junction bases unmatched: 3. The CDR3 is 15 residues long. Germline loops: CDR1 SGHKS, CDR2 YYEKEE (reference sequence). The CDR3 region is CASSLGQVSTDTQYF. In DNA, the CDR3 is TGTGCCAGCAGCTTAGGACAGGTTAGCACAGATACGCAGTATTTT.

The chain combines TRBV29-1 with TRBJ2-1; the D is unclear. CDR1 and CDR2 (germline): SQVTM, ANQGSEA. V was trimmed by 5 bases and J by 6 bases, leaving 5 bases between them. The CDR3 spans 10 residues. CDR3 amino acids: CSVQFNEQFF. For the CDR3, the DNA is TGCAGCGTTCAATTCAATGAGCAGTTCTTC.

V gene TRBV27 combines with J gene TRBJ1-2; 11 bases match TRBD1. The trim removed 5 bases at V and 7 bases at J, leaving 3 bases unmatched. Germline V gene sequence: CDR1 MNHEY, CDR2 SMNVEV (reference sequence). CDR3 length: 13 amino acids. Written as DNA, the CDR3 is TGTGCCAGCAGTCCGGGACAGGGGGGTGGCTACACCTTC. Amino acids: CASSPGQGGGYTF.

The chain carries TRBV7-9 and TRBJ2-3; 8 bases are shared with TRBD1. V lost 5 bases and J lost 4; bases outside the gene matches: 8. CDR3 size: 15 residues. Germline CDR1 reads SEHNR; CDR2 reads FQNEAQ (reference sequence). CDR3 sequence: CASSIDRGFPDTQYF. In nucleotides, the CDR3 is TGTGCCAGCAGCATAGACAGGGGTTTCCCAGATACGCAGTATTTT.

This chain uses TRBV28 with TRBJ2-3; possibly TRBD1 for D (7 bases). The CDR3 sequence is 15 residues long. The germline gives CDR1 MDHEN, CDR2 SYDVKM. The germline V and J ends were trimmed by 8 bases and 8 bases, with 23 bases remaining between them. The DNA of the CDR3 is TGTGCCAGCTATCGAGAGACAGGGAGGTTTTTTACGCAGTATTTT. Its translation is CASYRETGRFFTQYF.

This chain links TRBV14 with TRBJ2-7; 7 bases match TRBD1. CDR3 length: 13 amino acids. The germline V gene encodes CDR1 SGHDN and CDR2 FVKESK. V was clipped by 1 base and J by 9 bases; unmatched bases: 6. In DNA form, the CDR3 reads TGTGCCAGCAGCCAAGGGGACAGTACTGGGCAGTACTTC. Translating it yields CASSQGDSTGQYF.

CDR3 in amino acids: CASSRGQPTDTQYF. The CDR3 nucleotides are TGTGCCAGCAGCCGAGGACAGCCCACAGATACGCAGTATTTT. This sequence joins TRBV28 and TRBJ2-3, with D perhaps TRBD1 (6 bases). Germline V gives CDR1 MDHEN, CDR2 SYDVKM. Trimming removed 6 bases from V and 2 bases from J, with 12 bases in between. This CDR3 is 14 amino acids long.

This chain joins TRBV11-2 and TRBJ2-5, with TRBD1 matching 8 bases. This CDR3 has 14 amino acids. J gave up 5 bases and V 5 bases, and 7 bases lay outside the gene matches. The germline V gene has CDR1 SGHAT and CDR2 FQNNGV. CDR3 sequence reads: CASSRQGAYETQYF. Here the CDR3 DNA reads TGTGCCAGCAGCCGCCAGGGGGCTTATGAGACCCAGTACTTC.

V and J are TRBV7-9 and TRBJ2-5; D unresolved. Near its end, the DNA agrees better with TRBJ2-7, so the J call may be wrong. Germline CDR1 is SEHNR and CDR2 is FQNEAQ (reference sequence). The CDR3 extends over 14 amino acids. CDR3 nucleotides: TGTGCCAGCAGCTTCGCGGCTGCCGCCTACGAGCAGTACTTC. Residues: CASSFAAAAYEQYF.

This clone was observed once. The genes are TRBV5-1 and TRBJ2-7, with D possibly being TRBD2 (6 bases). There are 13 residues in the CDR3. V dropped 4 bases and J dropped 2 bases, with 10 bases sitting between them. Germline assignment: CDR1 SGHRS and CDR2 YFSETQ. The CDR3 coding sequence is TGCGCCAGCAGCCCCGGGGGAACCTACGAGCAGTACTTC. Translated, it gives CASSPGGTYEQYF.

This clone was recorded once. The rearrangement links TRBV4-1 to TRBJ2-5; 13 nucleotides agree with TRBD2. The end of the DNA fits TRBJ2-7 better, so the J call may be wrong. The CDR3 sequence is 15 residues long. CDR1 and CDR2 (germline): MGHRA, YSYEKL. The CDR3 reads CASSQRTSGSDEQYF. Written as DNA, the CDR3 is TGCGCCAGCAGCCAACGGACTAGCGGGAGCGACGAGCAGTACTTC.

This clone was observed a single time. The gene calls are TRBV27 and TRBJ2-2, with D tentatively TRBD1 or TRBD2 (5 bases each). The V gene's germline CDR1 is MNHEY and CDR2 SMNVEV (reference sequence). Trimming took 2 bases from V and 5 from J, leaving 12 bases between them. The CDR3 covers 15 residues. DNA of the CDR3: TGTGCCAGCAGTTTAGGAGTGGGGGTAACCGGGGAGCTGTTTTTT. Its translation: CASSLGVGVTGELFF.